This section outlines one TCR beta chain sequence together with its context. TCRdb's table, derived via immunoSEQ multiplex PCR, lists solely in-frame clones and lacks some. The table shows 150,000 to 200,000 clones, with 80% to 90% occurring only once. The sample comes from a study of blood T cell repertoires in COVID-19. Turning to the study itself: The samples span acute and convalescent COVID-19 from the United States, Italy and Spain. Sources were T cells, B-cell-depleted T cells, or PBMCs; the material itself was cDNA or gDNA.

The CDR3 is made up of 16 amino acids. CDR1 and CDR2 (germline): MDHEN, SYDVKM. V was shortened by 4 bases and J by 0 bases, with 13 bases between the two germline ends. The rearrangement joins TRBV28 to TRBJ1-5, with a tentative D call TRBD1 (6 bases). The sequence was obtained from a man younger than 35 who had recovered from COVID-19. What was sequenced was peripheral blood. The CDR3 reads CASSYPGTPSNQPQHF. CDR3 nucleotides: TGTGCCAGCAGTTACCCGGGGACACCTAGCAATCAGCCCCAGCATTTT.